Each of the 17 T cell receptor beta chains below was sequenced from the same sample in a study of long-term antiretroviral therapy in people with HIV (dated 2022 in TCRdb). Sequencing of the TRB variable region was done with the immunoSEQ hsTCRB v3.0 assay at survey level resolution. Not all clones reach the TCRdb copy of this immuneACCESS table, which keeps in-frame sequences only. Checked studies attribute under half of the gap to unresolved V genes and leave the rest unexplained. The sample table records some 29,000 clones; approximately 90% of these occur just once. 8.3% of the sample belongs to the ten largest clones. The sample in question was unsorted PBMCs, obtained 3.2 years before starting antiretroviral therapy. Receptors originate from a man between 45 and 60 years old with HIV.

The count of this clone is one. The CDR3 bases are TGTGCCAGCAGGGACGGGGGCCGCACAGATACGCAGTATTTT. Translation gives CASRDGGRTDTQYF. V is TRBV6-6 and J is TRBJ2-3; D may correspond to TRBD1 or TRBD2 (6 bases each). This CDR3 has 14 residues. Germline CDR1 and CDR2: MNHNY and SVGAGI (reference sequence). Trimming pared 6 bases from V and 1 base from J, leaving 11 bases between.

The J gene is TRBJ2-7, the V gene TRBV2; D gene uncertain. There are 15 residues in the CDR3. V gave up 0 bases and J gave up 6 bases, with 15 bases separating them. CDR1 SNHLY and CDR2 FYNNEI come from the germline V gene. CDR3 protein: CASSEARYGFSEQYF. Written as DNA, the CDR3 is TGTGCCAGCAGTGAAGCCAGGTACGGGTTTAGCGAGCAGTACTTC.

The chain recombines TRBV4-1 with TRBJ2-7, with D tentatively TRBD2 (6 bases). This CDR3 comprises 14 residues. V dropped 3 bases and J dropped 4 bases, with 13 bases sitting between them. Germline V gene sequence: CDR1 MGHRA, CDR2 YSYEKL. The CDR3: CASSHSGSEYEQYF. CDR3 sequence (DNA): TGCGCCAGCAGCCATTCCGGGAGTGAGTACGAGCAGTACTTC.

The CDR3 loop is CASRAGLAGFDEQYF. Written as DNA, the CDR3 is TGTGCCAGCAGAGCCGGACTGGCGGGATTCGACGAGCAGTACTTC. The V and J genes are TRBV2 and TRBJ2-7, with D maybe TRBD2 (6 bases). The germline V gene encodes CDR1 SNHLY and CDR2 FYNNEI. Trimming removed 6 bases at V and 5 bases at J, with 20 bases between. The CDR3 extends over 15 amino acids.

This chain uses TRBV9 with TRBJ2-3, with no clear D. The V and J ends lost 4 bases and 2 bases respectively, with 14 bases between them. CDR3 size: 15 residues. Germline V gene sequence: CDR1 SGDLS, CDR2 YYNGEE. For the CDR3, the DNA is TGTGCCAGCAGCCAAGGTGGGGTTGACACAGATACGCAGTATTTT. It yields the protein CASSQGGVDTDTQYF.

The V call is TRBV5-1, the J call TRBJ1-2; 7 bases agree with TRBD1. CDR3 length: 14 residues. Germline V CDR1 and CDR2: SGHRS, YFSETQ. Trimming cost V 3 bases and J 5 bases; bases outside gene matches: 7. The CDR3, as DNA: TGCGCCAGCAGCTCCCAGGGGGACACTTATGGCTACACCTTC. Amino acid sequence: CASSSQGDTYGYTF.

The V gene is TRBV5-1, the J gene TRBJ2-5; D gene uncertain. V lost 3 bases and J lost 2, with 11 bases in between. Germline V gene sequence: CDR1 SGHRS, CDR2 YFSETQ. The CDR3 is 14 residues long. The CDR3 is CASSYQTSQETQYF. The DNA for the CDR3 is TGCGCCAGCAGCTACCAAACTTCTCAAGAGACCCAGTACTTC.

The chain couples TRBV5-1 to TRBJ2-1; 8 bases fit TRBD1. The CDR3 contains 14 residues. Germline V gives CDR1 SGHRS, CDR2 YFSETQ. The V and J ends lost 3 bases and 2 bases, in that order; junction bases with no gene match: 1. The DNA of the CDR3 is TGCGCCAGCAGCTCGGACAGGGCCTACAATGAGCAGTTCTTC. Protein: CASSSDRAYNEQFF. Together with reference TRBV5-1 and TRBJ2-1, the CDR3 gives the full variable domain: KAGVTQTPRYLIKTRGQQVTLSCSPISGHRSVSWYQQTPGQGLQFLFEYFSETQRNKGNFPGRFSGRQFSNSRSEMNVSTLELGDSALYLCASSSDRAYNEQFFGPGTRLTVL.

This sequence joins TRBV13 and TRBJ2-5; tentatively, D is TRBD1 (7 bases). Per the germline V gene, CDR1 is PRHDT and CDR2 is FYEKMQ (reference sequence). V was pared by 6 bases and J by 5 bases, with 19 bases between. The CDR3 loop spans 15 amino acids. The CDR3 DNA reads as TGTGCCAGCAGACAAAAGGGGGCAGGGAGGGAGACCCAGTACTTC. As protein: CASRQKGAGRETQYF.

This chain links TRBV7-2 with TRBJ1-4; 8 nucleotides line up with TRBD1. V lost 3 bases to trimming and J lost 8 bases; unmatched junction nucleotides: 8. Germline V gene data show CDR1 as SGHTA and CDR2 as FQGNSA. The CDR3 contains 15 residues. The CDR3 DNA reads as TGTGCCAGCAGCTTCCAGGGGGCGAGGGGGGAAAAACTGTTTTTT. This encodes CASSFQGARGEKLFF.

V is TRBV19 and J is TRBJ2-2; 13 nucleotides line up with TRBD2. This CDR3 is built from 20 residues. Germline loops: CDR1 LNHDA, CDR2 SQIVND (reference sequence). The J segment lost 5 bases and the V segment lost 3 bases, leaving 15 bases of the junction unmatched. The CDR3 protein is CASSIKGGTSGVSGTGELFF. The CDR3 DNA sequence: TGTGCCAGTAGTATCAAAGGCGGGACTAGCGGGGTTTCGGGGACCGGGGAGCTGTTTTTT.

The V gene is TRBV7-8, the J gene TRBJ2-7; D could derive from TRBD1 or TRBD2 (7 bases each). The CDR3 extends over 17 amino acids. CDR1 is SGHVS, CDR2 FQNEAQ, per germline. V dropped 1 base and J dropped 2 bases, with 18 bases sitting between them. The CDR3 loop is CASSLGGGGGVPYEQYF. In nucleotides, the CDR3 is TGTGCCAGCAGCTTAGGGGGAGGGGGCGGTGTCCCCTACGAGCAGTACTTC.

This chain links TRBV6-5 with TRBJ2-5; D unresolved. Trimming pared 5 bases from V and 0 bases from J, leaving 13 bases between. The CDR3 is made up of 15 amino acids. CDR1 MNHEY and CDR2 SVGAGI come from the germline V gene. This CDR3 is CASSPLTVYQETQYF. CDR3 bases: TGTGCCAGCAGTCCCCTCACAGTGTACCAAGAGACCCAGTACTTC.

This clone occurred a few times. The chain combines TRBV4-1 with TRBJ2-7; unclear D gene. V dropped 5 bases and J dropped 6 bases, with 23 bases sitting between them. The germline CDR1 and CDR2 sequences are MGHRA and YSYEKL. This CDR3 comprises 16 residues. The CDR3 region has the DNA TGCGCCAGCAGCGTCGGGCTCATACCCCTGTTGGGCGAGCAGTACTTC. It is translated as CASSVGLIPLLGEQYF.

V gene TRBV19 combines with J gene TRBJ2-3, with 7 bases identical to TRBD2. Germline V CDR1 and CDR2: LNHDA, SQIVND (reference sequence). The CDR3 runs to 16 residues. Unmatched junction bases numbered 12, after V lost 5 bases and J lost 4 bases. The CDR3 reads CASSSRISGFPDTQYF. The CDR3 DNA reads TGTGCCAGTAGTTCAAGAATTAGCGGGTTTCCAGATACGCAGTATTTT.

The rearrangement links TRBV5-1 to TRBJ1-1; the match to TRBD1 covers 9 bases. The CDR3 loop spans 14 amino acids. Trimming at V came to 7 bases and at J to 3 bases, leaving 7 bases not matched to a gene. Germline V gene sequence: CDR1 SGHRS, CDR2 YFSETQ. The CDR3 protein is CASGRTGADTEAFF. Here the CDR3 DNA reads TGCGCCAGCGGTCGGACAGGGGCGGACACTGAAGCTTTCTTT.

The chain couples TRBV27 to TRBJ2-2; 9 bases are shared with TRBD1. The germline V gene has CDR1 MNHEY and CDR2 SMNVEV (reference sequence). Losses at the gene ends were 4 bases for V and 6 bases for J; bases not matched to a gene: 12. This CDR3 is built from 17 residues. The CDR3 reads CASSWRKDRGPSGELFF. CDR3 bases: TGTGCCAGCAGTTGGAGAAAGGACAGGGGTCCGTCCGGGGAGCTGTTTTTT.